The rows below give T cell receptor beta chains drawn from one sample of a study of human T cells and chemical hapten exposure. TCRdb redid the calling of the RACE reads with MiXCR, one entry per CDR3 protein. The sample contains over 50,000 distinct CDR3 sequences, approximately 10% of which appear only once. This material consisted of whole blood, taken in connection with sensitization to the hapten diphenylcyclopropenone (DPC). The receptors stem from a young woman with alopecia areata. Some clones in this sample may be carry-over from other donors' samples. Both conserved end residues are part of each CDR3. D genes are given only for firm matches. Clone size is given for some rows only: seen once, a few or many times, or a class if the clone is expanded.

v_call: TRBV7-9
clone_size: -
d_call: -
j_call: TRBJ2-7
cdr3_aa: CASRFEGIYEQYF
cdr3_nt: TGTGCCAGCAGGTTCGAGGGGATATACGAGCAGTACTTC

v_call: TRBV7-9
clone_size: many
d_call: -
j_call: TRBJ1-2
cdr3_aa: CASSATPGTLSTYGYTF
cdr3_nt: TGTGCCAGCAGCGCTACGCCCGGGACCCTTAGCACCTATGGCTACACCTTC

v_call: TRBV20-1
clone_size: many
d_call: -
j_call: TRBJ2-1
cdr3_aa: CSARATSLYEQFF
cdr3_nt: TGCAGTGCTAGAGCGACTAGTTTGTATGAGCAGTTCTTC

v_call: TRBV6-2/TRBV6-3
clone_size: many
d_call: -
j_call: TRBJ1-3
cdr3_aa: CASSPVGHTIYF
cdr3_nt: TGTGCCAGCAGTCCAGTCGGCCACACCATATATTTT

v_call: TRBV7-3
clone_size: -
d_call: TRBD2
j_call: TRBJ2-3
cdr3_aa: CASSLRRAGGRDTQYF
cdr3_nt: TGTGCCAGCAGCTTAAGGAGAGCGGGGGGGCGGGATACGCAGTATTTT

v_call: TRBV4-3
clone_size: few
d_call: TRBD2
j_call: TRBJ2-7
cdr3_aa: CASSPRVAGGSEQYF
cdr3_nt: TGCGCCAGCAGCCCTCGGGTAGCGGGGGGTAGCGAGCAGTACTTC

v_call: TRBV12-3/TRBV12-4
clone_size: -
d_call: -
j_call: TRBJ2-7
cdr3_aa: CASSQGLSYEQYF
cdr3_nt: TGTGCCAGCAGCCAGGGACTTTCCTACGAGCAGTACTTC

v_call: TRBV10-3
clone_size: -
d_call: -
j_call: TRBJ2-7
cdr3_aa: CAISEGRNYEQYF
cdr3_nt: TGTGCCATCAGTGAAGGCCGAAACTACGAGCAGTACTTC

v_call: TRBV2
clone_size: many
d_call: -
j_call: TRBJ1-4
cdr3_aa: CASRWSNEKLFF
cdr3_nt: TGTGCCAGTCGGTGGTCTAATGAAAAACTGTTTTTT

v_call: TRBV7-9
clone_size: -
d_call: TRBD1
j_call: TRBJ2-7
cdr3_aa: CASSPYKGQGLPYEQYF
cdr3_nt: TGTGCCAGCAGCCCGTACAAGGGACAGGGGCTACCTTACGAGCAGTACTTC

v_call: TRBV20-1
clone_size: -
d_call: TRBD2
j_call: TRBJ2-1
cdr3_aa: CSARSGGGSYNEQFF
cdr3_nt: TGCAGTGCTAGGTCTGGGGGGGGGAGCTACAATGAGCAGTTCTTC

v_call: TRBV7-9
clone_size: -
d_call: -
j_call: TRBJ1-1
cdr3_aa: CASSLLGDGSLNTEAFF
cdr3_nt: TGTGCCAGCAGCTTATTGGGGGACGGATCCCTGAACACTGAAGCTTTCTTT

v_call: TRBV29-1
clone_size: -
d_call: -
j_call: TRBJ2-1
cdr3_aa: CSVELGGNEQFF
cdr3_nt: TGCAGCGTTGAACTCGGGGGCAATGAGCAGTTCTTC

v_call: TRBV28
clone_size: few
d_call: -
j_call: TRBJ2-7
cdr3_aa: CASSTPAGTPSAYEQYF
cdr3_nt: TGTGCCAGCAGTACCCCCGCCGGGACACCTTCTGCCTACGAGCAGTACTTC

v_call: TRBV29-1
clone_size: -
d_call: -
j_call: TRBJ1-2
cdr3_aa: CSVSTREGYGYTF
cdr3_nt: TGCAGCGTCTCGACCAGGGAGGGCTATGGCTACACCTTC

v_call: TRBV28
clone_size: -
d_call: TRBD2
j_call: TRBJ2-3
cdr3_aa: CASRAGGSTDTQYF
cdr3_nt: TGTGCCAGCAGGGCGGGGGGAAGCACAGATACGCAGTATTTT

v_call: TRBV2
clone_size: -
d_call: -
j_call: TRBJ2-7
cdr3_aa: CASRPEIYEQYF
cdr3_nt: TGTGCCAGCAGGCCCGAAATCTACGAGCAGTACTTC

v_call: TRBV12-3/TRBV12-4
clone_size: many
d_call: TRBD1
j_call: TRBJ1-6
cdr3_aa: CASSLRDRGNSPLHF
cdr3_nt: TGTGCCAGCAGCCTCCGGGACAGGGGTAATTCACCCCTCCACTTT

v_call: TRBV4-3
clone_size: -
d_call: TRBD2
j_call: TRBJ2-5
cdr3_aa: CASSQVAGGPGETQYF
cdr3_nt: TGCGCCAGCAGCCAAGTAGCGGGGGGGCCGGGAGAGACCCAGTACTTC

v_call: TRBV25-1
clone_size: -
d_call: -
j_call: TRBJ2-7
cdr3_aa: CASSEEGEWGSYEQYF
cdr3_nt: TGTGCCAGCAGTGAAGAGGGGGAGTGGGGCTCCTACGAGCAGTACTTC

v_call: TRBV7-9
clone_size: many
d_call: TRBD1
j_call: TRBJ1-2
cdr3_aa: CASSPRTGGAYGYTF
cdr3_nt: TGTGCCAGCAGCCCAAGGACAGGGGGCGCCTATGGCTACACCTTC

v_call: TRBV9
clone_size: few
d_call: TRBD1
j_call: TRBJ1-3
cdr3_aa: CASSPARTGFFSGNTIYF
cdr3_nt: TGTGCCAGCAGCCCCGCCCGGACAGGTTTTTTTTCTGGAAACACCATATATTTT

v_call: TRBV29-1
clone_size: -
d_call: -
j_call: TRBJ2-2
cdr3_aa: CSGRSNRAGLAGELFF
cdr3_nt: TGCAGCGGGAGAAGTAACAGGGCTGGGTTAGCCGGGGAGCTGTTTTTT

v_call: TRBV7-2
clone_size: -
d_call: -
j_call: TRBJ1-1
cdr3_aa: CASSIPGRDLSEAFF
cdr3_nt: TGTGCCAGCAGCATACCGGGACGCGATTTATCAGAAGCTTTCTTT

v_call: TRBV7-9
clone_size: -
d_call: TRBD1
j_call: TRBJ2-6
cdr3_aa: CASSHLGSGGPGANVLTF
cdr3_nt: TGTGCCAGCAGCCACTTAGGGTCAGGGGGCCCTGGGGCCAACGTCCTGACTTTC

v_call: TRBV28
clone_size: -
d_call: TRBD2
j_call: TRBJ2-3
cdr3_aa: CASSLRSSGVGGTDTQYF
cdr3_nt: TGTGCCAGCAGTTTACGGTCTAGCGGGGTGGGGGGCACAGATACGCAGTATTTT

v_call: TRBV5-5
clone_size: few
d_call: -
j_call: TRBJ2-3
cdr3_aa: CASSLRVTDTQYF
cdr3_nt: TGTGCCAGCAGCTTAAGGGTCACAGATACGCAGTATTTT

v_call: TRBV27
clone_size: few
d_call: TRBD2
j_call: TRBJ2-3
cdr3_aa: CASSPRASGGKDTQYF
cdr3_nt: TGTGCCAGCAGTCCCCGGGCTAGCGGGGGTAAAGATACGCAGTATTTT

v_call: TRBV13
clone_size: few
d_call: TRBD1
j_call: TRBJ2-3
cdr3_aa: CASSSGTGTDTQYF
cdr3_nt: TGTGCCAGCAGCTCGGGGACAGGCACAGATACGCAGTATTTT

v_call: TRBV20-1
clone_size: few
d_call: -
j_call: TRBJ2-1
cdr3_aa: CSAHLLVASSNEQFF
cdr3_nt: TGCAGTGCTCATCTGCTAGTTGCCTCCAGCAATGAGCAGTTCTTC

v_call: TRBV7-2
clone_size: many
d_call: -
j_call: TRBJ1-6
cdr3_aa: CASSPMGQGNSPLHF
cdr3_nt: TGTGCCAGCAGCCCGATGGGGCAGGGGAATTCACCCCTCCACTTT

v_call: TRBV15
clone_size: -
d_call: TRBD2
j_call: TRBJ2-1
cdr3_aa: CATSGSGGYNEQFF
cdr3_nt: TGTGCCACCAGCGGTAGCGGGGGGTACAATGAGCAGTTCTTC

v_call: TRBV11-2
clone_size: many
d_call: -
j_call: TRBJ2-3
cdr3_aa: CASSFPPDTQYF
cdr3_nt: TGTGCCAGCAGCTTTCCTCCAGATACGCAGTATTTT

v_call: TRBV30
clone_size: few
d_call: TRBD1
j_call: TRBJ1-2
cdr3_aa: CAWSTRGLTYGYTF
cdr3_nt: TGTGCCTGGAGTACCAGGGGGCTCACCTATGGCTACACCTTC

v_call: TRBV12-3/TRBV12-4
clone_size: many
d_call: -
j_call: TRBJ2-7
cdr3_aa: CASSPQGGAYEQYF
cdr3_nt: TGTGCCAGCAGCCCCCAGGGGGGAGCCTACGAGCAGTACTTC

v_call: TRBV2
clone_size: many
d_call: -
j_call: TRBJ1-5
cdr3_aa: CASTHESPRAQHF
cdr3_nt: TGTGCCAGCACCCACGAATCCCCAAGGGCCCAGCATTTT

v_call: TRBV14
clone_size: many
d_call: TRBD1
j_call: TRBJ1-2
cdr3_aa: CASSRKLGQGGHGYTF
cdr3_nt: TGTGCCAGCAGCCGGAAGCTCGGACAGGGTGGTCATGGCTACACCTTC

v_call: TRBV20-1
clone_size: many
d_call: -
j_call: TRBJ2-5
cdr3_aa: CSAEAQETQYF
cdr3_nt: TGCAGTGCTGAAGCCCAAGAGACCCAGTACTTC

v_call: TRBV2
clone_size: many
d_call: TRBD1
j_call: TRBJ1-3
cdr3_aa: CASRTGGAKGNTIYF
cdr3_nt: TGTGCCAGCAGAACAGGGGGCGCGAAGGGAAACACCATATATTTT

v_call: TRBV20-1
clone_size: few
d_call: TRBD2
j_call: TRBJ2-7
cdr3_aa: CSARDRVAGVYEQYF
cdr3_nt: TGCAGTGCTAGAGATCGGGTAGCGGGGGTCTACGAGCAGTACTTC

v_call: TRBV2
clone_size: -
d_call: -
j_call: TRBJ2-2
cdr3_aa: CASTRSPGTANTGELFF
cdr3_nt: TGTGCCAGCACCCGCTCCCCTGGGACCGCGAACACCGGGGAGCTGTTTTTT

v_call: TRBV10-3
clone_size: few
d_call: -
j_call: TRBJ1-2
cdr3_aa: CAISESGGPGGYTF
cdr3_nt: TGTGCCATCAGTGAGTCTGGGGGGCCGGGTGGCTACACCTTC

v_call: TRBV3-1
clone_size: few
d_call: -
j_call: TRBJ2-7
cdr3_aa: CASSPGLGDYEQYF
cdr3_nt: TGTGCCAGCAGCCCGGGATTAGGGGACTACGAGCAGTACTTC

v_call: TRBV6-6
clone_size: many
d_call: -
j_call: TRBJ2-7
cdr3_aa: CASSTKTYEQYF
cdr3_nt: TGTGCCAGCAGTACCAAGACCTACGAGCAGTACTTC

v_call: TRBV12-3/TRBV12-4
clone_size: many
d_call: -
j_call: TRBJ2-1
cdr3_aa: CASSYKGNEQFF
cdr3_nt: TGTGCCAGCAGTTATAAGGGTAATGAGCAGTTCTTC

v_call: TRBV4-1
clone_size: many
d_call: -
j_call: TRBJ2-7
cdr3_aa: CASSQAPRDEQYF
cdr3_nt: TGCGCCAGCAGCCAAGCCCCCCGAGACGAGCAGTACTTC

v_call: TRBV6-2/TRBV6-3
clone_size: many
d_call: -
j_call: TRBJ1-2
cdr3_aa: CASSKAGTNDGYTF
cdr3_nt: TGTGCCAGCAGTAAAGCCGGGACCAACGATGGCTACACCTTC

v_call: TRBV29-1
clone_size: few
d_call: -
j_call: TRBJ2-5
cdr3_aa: CSVDFRVGETQYF
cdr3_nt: TGCAGCGTTGACTTCCGCGTCGGGGAGACCCAGTACTTC

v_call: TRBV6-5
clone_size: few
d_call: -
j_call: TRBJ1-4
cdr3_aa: CASRDYQGEKLFF
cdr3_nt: TGTGCCAGCAGAGACTACCAGGGGGAAAAACTGTTTTTT